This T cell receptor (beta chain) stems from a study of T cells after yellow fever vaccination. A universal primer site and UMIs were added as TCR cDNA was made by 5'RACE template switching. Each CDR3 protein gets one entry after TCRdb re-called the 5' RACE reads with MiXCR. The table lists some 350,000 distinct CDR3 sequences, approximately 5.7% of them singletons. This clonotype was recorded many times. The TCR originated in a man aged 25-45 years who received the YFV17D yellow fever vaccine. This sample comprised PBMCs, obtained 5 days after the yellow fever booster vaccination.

CDR3 sequence: CSPTSGTGGEQFF. The CDR3 coding sequence is TGCAGTCCAACTTCCGGGACAGGGGGCGAGCAGTTCTTC. This rearrangement joins TRBV20-1 to TRBJ2-1; 12 bases fit TRBD1. Germline-derived CDR1 and CDR2 are DFQATT and SNEGSKA (reference sequence). The CDR3 runs 13 residues. With V trimmed by 8 bases and J by 10 bases, 9 bases remained unmatched.